These T cell receptor beta chains were read from a single sample in a study of shared clonotypes between healthy human individuals. The data were produced by immunoSEQ multiplex PCR, yet TCRdb's version contains in-frame clones alone and is incomplete. Among some 1,600,000 clones, around 98% were seen once, and the ten largest hold around 0.45%. Material for sequencing was naive CD4+ T cells sorted from blood. All receptors come from a man aged 30 to 39 in good health. CDR3s include the opening cysteine and the closing phenylalanine or tryptophan. The D gene is left open where the match is weak.

J gene | D gene | V gene | CDR3 protein | CDR3 DNA
TRBJ1-2 | . | TRBV10-3 | CAISESSANYGYTF | TGTGCCATCAGTGAGTCGAGTGCTAACTATGGCTACACCTTC
TRBJ2-5 | TRBD2 | TRBV5-4 | CASSLPGRAQETQYF | TGTGCCAGCAGCTTGCCTGGGAGGGCCCAGGAGACCCAGTACTTC
TRBJ1-5 | TRBD1 | TRBV5-5 | CASSPSRGRQPQHF | TGTGCCAGCAGCCCTTCCAGGGGGCGTCAGCCCCAGCATTTT
TRBJ1-1 | . | TRBV2 | CASRRLWTEAFF | TGTGCCAGCAGAAGACTGTGGACAGAAGCTTTCTTT
TRBJ2-1 | TRBD2 | TRBV9 | CASSVGGGRSFNEQFF | TGTGCCAGCAGCGTAGGGGGCGGGAGGTCTTTCAATGAGCAGTTCTTC
TRBJ1-2 | TRBD1 | TRBV18 | CASSPLTGGSGYTF | TGTGCCAGCTCACCACTCACAGGGGGATCGGGCTACACCTTC
TRBJ1-1 | . | TRBV29-1 | CSVDRGGRMNTEAFF | TGCAGCGTTGACCGAGGAGGCCGAATGAACACTGAAGCTTTCTTT
TRBJ2-7 | TRBD2 | TRBV2 | CATQERRQREFNEQYF | TGTGCCACCCAGGAGAGGCGGCAGCGGGAGTTCAACGAGCAGTACTTC
TRBJ2-2 | TRBD2 | TRBV5-6 | CASSWGLLAGASGELFF | TGTGCCAGCAGCTGGGGACTACTAGCGGGAGCCTCCGGGGAGCTGTTTTTT
TRBJ2-1 | TRBD1 | TRBV7-9 | CASSLGQGADNEQFF | TGTGCCAGCAGCTTAGGACAGGGGGCGGATAATGAGCAGTTCTTC
TRBJ2-4 | TRBD2 | TRBV6-5 | CASRSGEGAKNIQYF | TGTGCCAGCAGGTCCGGGGAGGGGGCCAAAAACATTCAGTACTTC
TRBJ2-7 | TRBD1 | TRBV5-4 | CASSQWDRAYEQYF | TGTGCCAGCAGCCAATGGGACAGGGCGTACGAGCAGTACTTC
TRBJ2-1 | . | TRBV5-1 | CASSPFRGISYNEQFF | TGCGCCAGCAGCCCCTTCCGCGGGATCTCCTACAATGAGCAGTTCTTC
TRBJ2-1 | . | TRBV7-2 | CASSSLSLLAVGNEQFF | TGTGCCAGCAGCTCCCTATCTCTCTTAGCCGTGGGCAATGAGCAGTTCTTC
TRBJ2-7 | . | TRBV28 | CASGVEFGEQYF | TGTGCCAGCGGGGTGGAGTTTGGTGAGCAGTACTTC
TRBJ1-5 | . | TRBV2 | CASSLGNFGNQPQHF | TGTGCCAGCAGTCTGGGGAATTTCGGCAATCAGCCCCAGCATTTT